This T cell receptor beta chain was identified during a study of identical twins. Study conclusions and caveats: Shared out-of-frame alpha sequences (those common to twins) showed excess low generation probability. In beta out-of-frame sequences, the excess sharing between twins was weaker. The study reached conclusions through statistical analysis that was cross-sectional, not following the same donors.

This clonotype was counted between two and nine times. What it binds is unknown. TCRdb called the 5' RACE reads again in MiXCR, with one record for every CDR3 protein. The sample gives 650,000 to 800,000 distinct CDR3 sequences, roughly 8% of which show up once; roughly 0.97% is in the top ten. Germline lookup yields CDR1 GTSNPN and CDR2 SVGIG (reference sequence). The germline V and J ends were trimmed by 0 bases and 6 bases, with 2 bases remaining between them. CDR3 length: 11 residues. Among all donors, each was a healthy Caucasian. These sequences were also reported in another study, on yellow fever vaccine responses in identical twins.

V usage is TRBV30 and J usage is TRBJ2-2; D is unclear. The sample was PBMCs. The clonotype originates from a woman aged 18-29 years in good health. The CDR3 sequence: CAWSVPGELFF. For the CDR3, the DNA is TGTGCCTGGAGTGTACCCGGGGAGCTGTTTTTT.